The 28 T cell receptor beta chains in this list originate from one sample, sequenced in a study of T cell responses to AZD1222 COVID-19 vaccine. Data came from immunoSEQ multiplex PCR; TCRdb stores just in-frame clones and leaves some out. The data hold some 80,000 clones, with roughly 80% observed a single time. Source: peripheral blood, taken 28 days after the second dose of the MenACWY control vaccine. The receptors shown here come from an adult who received the MenACWY meningococcal vaccine as a control.

This clone has just a few counts. The rearrangement links TRBV19 to TRBJ1-1; D not resolved. CDR1 is LNHDA, CDR2 SQIVND, per germline (reference sequence). The CDR3 length is 13 residues. V was trimmed by 7 bases and J by 3 bases, leaving 12 bases between them. The CDR3: CASMNRLYTEAFF. In DNA, the CDR3 is TGTGCCAGTATGAACCGACTGTACACTGAAGCTTTCTTT.

The gene calls are TRBV11-3 and TRBJ2-3; tentative D call: TRBD2 (7 bases). The V end was cut by 5 bases, the J end by 2 bases, with 14 bases between. The CDR3 contains 15 residues. Per the germline V gene, CDR1 is SGHNT and CDR2 is YENEEA. The CDR3 DNA reads TGTGCCAGCAGCCCGGGCGGGGGCCCCACAGATACGCAGTATTTT. Its protein is CASSPGGGPTDTQYF.

This clone was recorded once. The rearrangement joins TRBV19 to TRBJ1-5; D gene uncertain. This CDR3 contains 13 residues. V was clipped by 1 base and J by 8 bases, with 9 bases between them. The germline V gene has CDR1 LNHDA and CDR2 SQIVND (reference sequence). CDR3 DNA: TGTGCCAGTAGTATAGCAACGGTGGAGCCCCAGCATTTT. Its translation is CASSIATVEPQHF.

The V call is TRBV4-3, the J call TRBJ2-7; a possible D gene is TRBD1 (6 bases). Deletions cut 3 bases from V and 1 base from J, with 34 bases between. Germline loops: CDR1 LGHNA, CDR2 YSLEER. The CDR3 spans 22 residues. DNA for the CDR3: TGCGCCAGCAGCCAGTTTACACTATCCCGAAAAGGTCCTACAGGGATTTCCTACGAGCAGTACTTC. The encoded protein is CASSQFTLSRKGPTGISYEQYF.

A single count supports this clone. The rearrangement joins TRBV6-2 or TRBV6-3 to TRBJ1-2; 9 positions agree with TRBD1. The CDR3 is 15 amino acids. J was trimmed by 7 bases and V by 6 bases; bases with no gene match: 12. Germline V lookup: CDR1 MNHEY, CDR2 SVGEGT. DNA of the CDR3: TGTGCCAGCAGATACGACAGGGGGTCTGGTAGTGGCTACACCTTC. Translated, it gives CASRYDRGSGSGYTF.

V and J are TRBV5-6 and TRBJ1-2, with 8 bases fitting TRBD1. The CDR3 is made up of 15 amino acids. The germline V gene has CDR1 SGHDT and CDR2 YYEEEE. V was clipped by 0 bases and J by 8 bases; unmatched bases: 9. This CDR3 is CASSLARAGGFGYTF. The CDR3 coding sequence is TGTGCCAGCAGCTTGGCTCGGGCAGGGGGCTTCGGCTACACCTTC.

The gene calls are TRBV6-6 and TRBJ1-1; the D is unclear. The CDR3 loop spans 13 amino acids. Trimming took off 4 bases at V and 1 base at J, with 7 bases between the two ends. Germline V lookup: CDR1 MNHNY, CDR2 SVGAGI (reference sequence). The CDR3 protein is CASSWGGNTEAFF. The CDR3 region has the DNA TGTGCCAGCAGTTGGGGAGGGAACACTGAAGCTTTCTTT.

The J gene is TRBJ2-3, the V gene TRBV5-6, with a tentative D call TRBD2 (6 bases). CDR1 is SGHDT, CDR2 YYEEEE, per germline. The ends were cut back, 3 bases at V and 6 bases at J, with 11 bases in the middle. There are 13 residues in the CDR3. CDR3 protein: CASSSGTGDTQYF. In nucleotides, the CDR3 is TGTGCCAGCAGCTCGGGGACTGGGGATACGCAGTATTTT.

The chain couples TRBV28 to TRBJ1-1, with 7 bases lining up with TRBD1. The CDR3 consists of 15 residues. Germline loops: CDR1 MDHEN, CDR2 SYDVKM. The V segment lost 2 bases and the J segment 0 bases; nucleotides outside the gene matches: 3. The CDR3 loop reads CASSLLTGMNTEAFF. For the CDR3, the DNA is TGTGCCAGCAGTTTACTGACAGGGATGAACACTGAAGCTTTCTTT.

V is TRBV21-1 and J is TRBJ1-5. TRBV21-1 is assigned pseudogene status. The CDR3 sequence is 16 residues long. The CDR3 loop reads CASSKADFSRDQPQHF. The CDR3 DNA reads as TGTGCCAGCAGCAAAGCGGACTTTTCAAGAGATCAGCCCCAGCATTTT.

The V call is TRBV7-8, the J call TRBJ1-6, with D unresolved. V lost 5 bases and J lost 2, with 7 bases in between. This CDR3 has 14 amino acids. Germline V lookup: CDR1 SGHVS, CDR2 FQNEAQ. The CDR3 loop reads CASSAGPYNSPLHF. As DNA, the CDR3 is TGTGCCAGCAGCGCGGGCCCCTATAATTCACCCCTCCACTTT.

Comments on this clone: The junction and the germline gene differ at one end; a read error may be behind it. This sequence joins TRBV28 and TRBJ2-7, with 9 bases lining up with TRBD1. The CDR3 has 11 amino acids. CDR1 and CDR2 from the germline V gene are MDHEN and SYDVKM. The chain's CDR3 is CASSEDRGPVF. The CDR3 bases are TGTGCCAGCAGTGAGGACAGGGGTCCTGTCTTC.

V usage is TRBV10-1 and J usage is TRBJ2-7; 9 positions agree with TRBD1. Germline CDR1 WNHNN, CDR2 SYGVQD (reference sequence). This CDR3 is built from 13 residues. V lost 5 bases, J lost 4 bases, and 3 bases stayed unmatched. The CDR3 DNA is TGCGCCAGCAGTCCCGGGACAGGGTACGAGCAGTACTTC. Translation gives CASSPGTGYEQYF.

V usage is TRBV19 and J usage is TRBJ2-1; possible D gene TRBD1, 5 bases. The CDR3 spans 15 residues. Germline CDR1 and CDR2: LNHDA and SQIVND (reference sequence). Trimming shortened V by 1 base and J by 8 bases, and 15 bases separated the two germline ends. The CDR3: CASSIGQGVSYEQFF. The CDR3, as DNA: TGTGCCAGTAGTATAGGACAAGGGGTGTCGTATGAGCAGTTCTTC. The whole variable domain, remainder taken from reference TRBV19 and TRBJ2-1, is DGGITQSPKYLFRKEGQNVTLSCEQNLNHDAMYWYRQDPGQGLRLIYYSQIVNDFQKGDIAEGYSVSREKKESFPLTVTSAQKNPTAFYLCASSIGQGVSYEQFFGPGTRLTVL.

This clone occurred once. The chain recombines TRBV6-1 with TRBJ1-2; D is uncertain. The CDR3 has 14 amino acids. Germline V CDR1 and CDR2: MNHNS, SASEGT. Trimming left V 0 bases short and J 3 bases short, with 8 bases between. For the CDR3, the DNA is TGTGCCAGCAGTGAAGCAGATGGGGACTATGGCTACACCTTC. It codes for CASSEADGDYGYTF.

V gene TRBV11-2 combines with J gene TRBJ2-7, with D unresolved. The germline V and J ends were trimmed by 1 base and 1 base, with 8 bases remaining between them. This CDR3 is built from 14 residues. Germline assignment: CDR1 SGHAT and CDR2 FQNNGV. CDR3 sequence reads: CASSLGRQSYEQYF. DNA for the CDR3: TGTGCCAGCAGCTTAGGTCGGCAGTCCTACGAGCAGTACTTC.

The rearrangement joins TRBV19 to TRBJ1-1; 7 bases are shared with TRBD1. The CDR3 length is 15 residues. The trim removed 5 bases at V and 3 bases at J, leaving 9 bases unmatched. Germline V gene sequence: CDR1 LNHDA, CDR2 SQIVND (reference sequence). The DNA of the CDR3 is TGTGCCAGTAGTGTGACAGGGCGAAAGGACACTGAAGCTTTCTTT. Its translation: CASSVTGRKDTEAFF.

This sequence joins TRBV3-1 (or the pseudogene TRBV3-2) and TRBJ2-1; TRBD2 might be the D (6 bases). V shed 8 bases and J shed 6 bases, with 20 bases lying between them. The CDR3 length is 15 residues. Germline-derived CDR1 and CDR2 are LGHDT and YNNKEL (reference sequence). CDR3 DNA sequence: TGTGCCAGCGCGCCAGGGTGGGGGAGGTCCAATGAGCAGTTCTTC. This encodes CASAPGWGRSNEQFF.

A remark on this clone: Other DNA sequences in the sample encode the same CDR3. The chain joins TRBV5-1 to TRBJ2-7, with 11 bases that match TRBD2. Trimming at V came to 3 bases and at J to 4 bases, leaving 3 bases not matched to a gene. This CDR3 spans 14 amino acids. The germline V gene has CDR1 SGHRS and CDR2 YFSETQ. CDR3 in amino acids: CASSSRTSGYEQYF. CDR3 bases: TGCGCCAGCAGCTCAAGGACTAGCGGGTACGAGCAGTACTTC. The whole variable domain, remainder taken from reference TRBV5-1 and TRBJ2-7, is KAGVTQTPRYLIKTRGQQVTLSCSPISGHRSVSWYQQTPGQGLQFLFEYFSETQRNKGNFPGRFSGRQFSNSRSEMNVSTLELGDSALYLCASSSRTSGYEQYFGPGTRLTVT.

The chain links TRBV5-4 to TRBJ1-2; D gene uncertain. The CDR3 spans 19 residues. V lost 3 bases and J 0 bases, leaving 24 bases between the germline ends. Germline V lookup: CDR1 SGHNT, CDR2 YYREEE (reference sequence). The CDR3 protein is CASSSPTRQADKTNYGYTF. For the CDR3, the DNA is TGTGCCAGCAGCTCGCCGACAAGGCAGGCTGACAAAACTAACTATGGCTACACCTTC.

The chain joins TRBV28 to TRBJ1-6, with no clear D. V lost 6 bases and J lost 3, with 12 bases in between. Germline lookup yields CDR1 MDHEN and CDR2 SYDVKM. The CDR3 sequence is 15 residues long. This CDR3 reads CASSHFPNYNSPLHF. CDR3 DNA sequence: TGTGCCAGCAGCCATTTCCCCAACTATAATTCACCCCTCCACTTT.

This clone was detected a few times. The V call is TRBV7-9, the J call TRBJ2-2; perhaps TRBD2 as D (6 bases). This CDR3 contains 15 residues. The V and J ends lost 2 bases and 2 bases respectively, with 9 bases between them. The germline CDR1 and CDR2 sequences are SEHNR and FQNEAQ (reference sequence). This chain's CDR3 is CASSLMGLNTGELFF. The CDR3 DNA is TGTGCCAGCAGCTTAATGGGACTCAACACCGGGGAGCTGTTTTTT.

The V and J genes are TRBV6-5 and TRBJ1-4; D unresolved. CDR1 and CDR2 from the germline V gene are MNHEY and SVGAGI. With 7 bases removed from V and 5 bases from J, the gap between germline ends came to 11 bases. The CDR3 extends over 13 amino acids. The CDR3 DNA reads as TGTGCCAGCAAAACAGATCGAAATGAAAAACTGTTTTTT. This gives the protein CASKTDRNEKLFF.

The chain couples TRBV5-1 to TRBJ1-1; 8 bases match TRBD1. The CDR3 extends over 16 amino acids. V was clipped by 3 bases and J by 4 bases; unmatched bases: 11. The germline V gene has CDR1 SGHRS and CDR2 YFSETQ. CDR3 amino acids: CASSSEQGAGGTEAFF. The DNA of the CDR3 is TGCGCCAGCAGCTCCGAGCAGGGGGCGGGCGGCACTGAAGCTTTCTTT.

The chain employs TRBV6-5 and TRBJ1-1; D perhaps matches TRBD1 (5 bases). Germline V CDR1 and CDR2: MNHEY, SVGAGI. The CDR3 contains 13 residues. Trimming stripped 2 bases from V and 5 bases from J, with 9 bases between. CDR3 sequence (DNA): TGTGCCAGCAGTTACGAAGAGGGGACTGAAGCTTTCTTT. This sequence encodes CASSYEEGTEAFF.

The chain recombines TRBV10-3 with TRBJ2-7; D may correspond to TRBD1 or TRBD2 (7 bases each). This CDR3 spans 15 amino acids. Germline V CDR1 and CDR2: ENHRY, SYGVKD. V was trimmed by 11 bases and J by 6 bases, leaving 26 bases between them. The CDR3 DNA reads as TGTGCCTCCCAGGGGGAGGGGCGCACAGCAGCCGAGCAGTACTTC. Translation gives CASQGEGRTAAEQYF.

In this sample, this clone turned up a few times. The chain joins TRBV28 to TRBJ2-7; weak D call: TRBD2 (5 bases). The germline V gene has CDR1 MDHEN and CDR2 SYDVKM. Trimming cost V 3 bases and J 6 bases, with 15 bases left between them. The CDR3 has 14 residues. For the CDR3, the DNA is TGTGCCAGCAGTTTTATGCCCTCGGGAAGCGAGCAGTACTTC. This sequence encodes CASSFMPSGSEQYF.

The V gene is TRBV4-2, the J gene TRBJ2-7; 10 positions match TRBD2. The CDR3 extends over 15 amino acids. Germline V gene lookup returns CDR1 LGHNA and CDR2 YNFKEQ. V shed 0 bases, J shed 3 bases, and the junction held 2 bases outside the gene matches. The CDR3 spells CASSQELAGDYEQYF. In DNA, the CDR3 is TGTGCCAGCAGCCAAGAGCTAGCGGGAGACTACGAGCAGTACTTC.